Below, 9 T cell receptor beta chains from the same sample are listed, as sequenced in a study of blood T cell repertoires in COVID-19. The assay was immunoSEQ multiplex PCR, and TCRdb's table has in-frame clones only and misses some. In the table there are approximately 180,000 clones, about 88% of which are singletons. Sample: peripheral blood. The origin of the receptors is a middle-aged man with active or convalescent COVID-19.

The genes are TRBV6-1 and TRBJ2-7; 7 bases line up with TRBD2. In germline, CDR1 is MNHNS, CDR2 SASEGT. This CDR3 region has 14 residues. V shed 4 bases, J shed 3 bases, and the junction held 6 bases outside the gene matches. This CDR3 is CASSVAGAYYEQYF. CDR3 sequence (DNA): TGTGCCAGCAGTGTAGCGGGCGCGTACTACGAGCAGTACTTC.

The chain has TRBV6-2 or TRBV6-3 and TRBJ2-6; 8 nucleotides agree with TRBD1. Trimming removed 6 bases from V and 2 bases from J; junction bases left unmatched: 12. CDR3 length: 18 residues. The V gene's germline CDR1 is MNHEY and CDR2 SVGEGT. CDR3 sequence reads: CASSPSDRGGTGANVLTF. In DNA, the CDR3 is TGTGCCAGCAGCCCTTCCGACAGGGGTGGCACTGGGGCCAACGTCCTGACTTTC.

V and J are TRBV28 and TRBJ2-7, with 11 bases identical to TRBD2. Germline V gene lookup returns CDR1 MDHEN and CDR2 SYDVKM. With 5 bases clipped from V and 0 bases from J, the junction kept 6 bases outside the gene matches. The CDR3 consists of 16 residues. CDR3: CASSATSGGFSYEQYF. CDR3 nucleotides: TGTGCCAGCAGTGCCACTAGCGGGGGCTTCTCCTACGAGCAGTACTTC.

This chain connects TRBV4-2 to TRBJ2-7; 11 bases agree with TRBD1. V shed 4 bases and J 4 bases; nucleotides not matched to a gene: 3. CDR1 and CDR2 from the germline V gene are LGHNA and YNFKEQ. The CDR3 runs to 14 residues. CDR3 sequence reads: CASSRGQGAYEQYF. CDR3 coding DNA: TGTGCCAGCAGCCGAGGACAGGGGGCTTACGAGCAGTACTTC.

This clone was picked up one time. J is TRBJ1-2 and V is TRBV30, with no clear D. Trimming shortened V by 0 bases and J by 5 bases, and 13 bases separated the two germline ends. The CDR3 runs 14 residues. Looked up from germline, CDR1 is GTSNPN and CDR2 is SVGIG (reference sequence). The CDR3 reads CAWSVRGFGYGYTF. The CDR3 region has the DNA TGTGCCTGGAGTGTACGAGGATTTGGGTATGGCTACACCTTC.

This clone was counted between two and nine times. The chain carries TRBV27 and TRBJ1-3, with TRBD1 as a possible D gene (5 bases). Germline values: CDR1 MNHEY, CDR2 SMNVEV (reference sequence). The CDR3 is made up of 15 amino acids. Trimming stripped 7 bases from V and 3 bases from J, with 16 bases between. The CDR3 sequence is CASTLGQGFGNTIYF. The CDR3 region has the DNA TGTGCCAGCACCCTAGGGCAGGGATTTGGAAACACCATATATTTT.

The rearrangement links TRBV28 to TRBJ2-7; 9 bases are shared with TRBD2. J gave up 3 bases and V 6 bases, and 6 bases lay outside the gene matches. The CDR3 totals 14 residues. Germline CDR1 reads MDHEN; CDR2 reads SYDVKM. The CDR3 nucleotides read TGTGCCAGCAGGGAGACTAGCGGACACTACGAGCAGTACTTC. Translation: CASRETSGHYEQYF.

This rearrangement joins TRBV28 to TRBJ2-3; D gene uncertain. V lost 1 base and J 2 bases, leaving 13 bases between the germline ends. This CDR3 has 16 amino acids. CDR1 is MDHEN, CDR2 SYDVKM, per germline. DNA of the CDR3: TGTGCCAGCAGTTTATTTCACCAGGCGAACACAGATACGCAGTATTTT. This encodes CASSLFHQANTDTQYF.

The chain carries TRBV7-9 and TRBJ2-7; a possible D gene is TRBD1 (5 bases). V was cut by 5 bases and J by 6 bases, with 17 bases left in between. The CDR3 contains 14 residues. The germline gives CDR1 SEHNR, CDR2 FQNEAQ (reference sequence). DNA of the CDR3: TGTGCCAGCAGCCACGACAGTTTCCCCAGCGAGCAGTACTTC. Protein: CASSHDSFPSEQYF.